This entry features one T cell receptor (beta chain) sequence. Its antigen is unknown. In the same sample, other DNA sequences code for this CDR3. This record comes from a study of CD8+ T cells in alopecia areata. General observations from the study: Uncertainty about whether baseline CD8+ expansion is linked to response remains, with one nonresponder.

Treatment: oral pan-JAK inhibitor, 5-10 mg twice daily. Reverse transcription of extracted RNA yielded cDNA, which provided the sequencing template. Here immunoSEQ multiplex PCR was the method, and the copy in TCRdb shows in-frame clones only, minus some. Here the sample spans 110,000 or so clones, around three fifths being singletons. The receptor comes from a human donor with alopecia areata. The specimen comprised CD4+ T cells sorted from blood, sampled at week 24, from a patient treated with tofacitinib.

CDR3: CSVGEGGEKLFF. The CDR3 DNA reads TGCAGCGTTGGTGAGGGTGGTGAAAAACTGTTTTTT. This sequence joins TRBV29-1 and TRBJ1-4, with D unclear. The CDR3 contains 12 residues. From germline, CDR1 is SQVTM and CDR2 ANQGSEA. V lost 4 bases and J lost 7, with 10 bases in between.